This T cell receptor beta chain was found in a study of shared clonotypes between healthy human individuals. CDR1 SEHNR and CDR2 FQNEAQ come from the germline V gene (reference sequence). V shed 5 bases and J 5 bases; nucleotides not matched to a gene: 4. The CDR3 loop spans 14 amino acids. This clone has a single count. The identical CDR3 is also encoded by other nucleotide sequences in the sample. Donors were healthy HIV-negative adults without recent acute infections or vaccinations. Both subsets, CD45RA+ naive and CD45RA-negative memory, were split from the CD4+ cells. Repertoires were generated with immunoSEQ multiplex PCR, while TCRdb's copy carries only in-frame clones and drops some. The sample contains some 1.5 million clones, 95% to 97% of which appear only once.

The sample consisted of naive CD4+ T cells sorted from blood. Subset indicated: CD45RA+ positively selected. The receptor's source is a man aged 25 to 40 in good health. This chain links TRBV7-9 with TRBJ1-4; 8 bases are shared with TRBD1. Written as DNA, the CDR3 is TGTGCCAGCAGCCCCGGGACAGGAAATGAAAAACTGTTTTTT. It is translated as CASSPGTGNEKLFF.